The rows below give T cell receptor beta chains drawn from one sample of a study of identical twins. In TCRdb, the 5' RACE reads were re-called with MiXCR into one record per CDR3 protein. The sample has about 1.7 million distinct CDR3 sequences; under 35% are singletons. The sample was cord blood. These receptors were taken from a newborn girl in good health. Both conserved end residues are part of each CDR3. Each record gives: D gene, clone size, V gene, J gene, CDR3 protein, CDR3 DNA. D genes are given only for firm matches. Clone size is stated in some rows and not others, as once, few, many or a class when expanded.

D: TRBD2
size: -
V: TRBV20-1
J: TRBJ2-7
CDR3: CSARAERGSYEQYF
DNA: TGCAGTGCTAGAGCCGAGCGGGGGTCCTACGAGCAGTACTTC

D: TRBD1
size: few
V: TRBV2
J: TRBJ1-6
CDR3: CASSGTGHNSPLHF
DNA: TGTGCCAGCAGTGGGACAGGGCATAATTCACCCCTCCACTTT

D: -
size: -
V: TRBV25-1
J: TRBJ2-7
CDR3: CASSGPEVYEQYF
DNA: TGTGCCAGCAGTGGCCCGGAGGTCTACGAGCAGTACTTC

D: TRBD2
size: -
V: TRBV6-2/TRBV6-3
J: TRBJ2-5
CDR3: CASSYRPSGRRYQETQYF
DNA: TGTGCCAGCAGTTACAGGCCTAGCGGGAGAAGGTACCAAGAGACCCAGTACTTC

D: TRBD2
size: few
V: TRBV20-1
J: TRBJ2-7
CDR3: CSYLAGGSYEQYF
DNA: TGCAGTTACCTAGCGGGGGGTTCCTACGAGCAGTACTTC

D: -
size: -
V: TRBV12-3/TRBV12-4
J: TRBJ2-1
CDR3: CASSERVGHSYNEQFF
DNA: TGTGCCAGCAGCGAAAGAGTGGGACACTCCTACAATGAGCAGTTCTTC

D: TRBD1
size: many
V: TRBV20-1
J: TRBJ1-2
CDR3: CSANPLQGAHGYTF
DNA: TGCAGTGCTAACCCCTTACAGGGGGCGCATGGCTACACCTTC

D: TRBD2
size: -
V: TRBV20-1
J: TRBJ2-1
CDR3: CSVSGRHYNEQFF
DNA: TGCAGTGTTAGCGGGAGACATTACAATGAGCAGTTCTTC

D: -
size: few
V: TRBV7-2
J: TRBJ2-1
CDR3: CASSLVLRYEQFF
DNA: TGTGCCAGCAGCTTAGTTTTGAGGTATGAGCAGTTCTTC

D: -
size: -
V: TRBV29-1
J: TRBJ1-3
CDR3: CSVGRRSGNTIYF
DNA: TGCAGCGTTGGCCGGCGCTCTGGAAACACCATATATTTT

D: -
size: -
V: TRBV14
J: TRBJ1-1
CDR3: CASSQLRRNTEAFF
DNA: TGTGCCAGCAGCCAACTCCGACGGAACACTGAAGCTTTCTTT

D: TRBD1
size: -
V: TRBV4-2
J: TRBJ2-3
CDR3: CASRDRVSSTDTQYF
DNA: TGTGCCAGCAGAGACAGGGTCTCTTCTACCGATACGCAGTATTTT

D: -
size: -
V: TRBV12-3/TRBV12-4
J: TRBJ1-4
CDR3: CASSVQGLPTNEKLFF
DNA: TGTGCCAGCAGCGTCCAGGGGCTGCCAACTAATGAAAAACTGTTTTTT

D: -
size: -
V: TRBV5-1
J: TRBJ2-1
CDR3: CASSFLVNGPYNEQFF
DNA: TGCGCCAGCAGCTTCCTGGTTAATGGCCCTTACAATGAGCAGTTCTTC

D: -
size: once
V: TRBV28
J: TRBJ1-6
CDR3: CASNTFVIQGFNSPLHF
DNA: TGTGCCAGCAATACCTTCGTTATACAGGGTTTTAATTCACCCCTCCACTTT

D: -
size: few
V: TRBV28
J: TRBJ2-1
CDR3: CASRIALADEQFF
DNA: TGTGCCAGCAGGATAGCCCTTGCGGATGAGCAGTTCTTC

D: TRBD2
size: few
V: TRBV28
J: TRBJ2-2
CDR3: CASSSPSGSPGELFF
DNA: TGTGCCAGCAGTTCCCCTAGCGGGAGTCCCGGGGAGCTGTTTTTT

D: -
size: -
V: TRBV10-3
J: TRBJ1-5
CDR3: CAINGERGQPQHF
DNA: TGTGCCATCAATGGGGAACGGGGGCAGCCCCAGCATTTT

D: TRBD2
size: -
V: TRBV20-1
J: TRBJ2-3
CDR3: CSAARGDSDTQYF
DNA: TGCAGTGCTGCCCGGGGGGACTCAGATACGCAGTATTTT

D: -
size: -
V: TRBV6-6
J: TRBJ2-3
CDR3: CASGGRGWTDTQYF
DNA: TGTGCCAGCGGGGGACGGGGTTGGACAGATACGCAGTATTTT

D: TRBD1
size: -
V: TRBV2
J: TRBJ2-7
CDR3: CASVGTGTYEQYF
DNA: TGTGCCAGCGTCGGGACAGGGACCTACGAGCAGTACTTC

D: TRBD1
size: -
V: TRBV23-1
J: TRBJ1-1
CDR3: CASSQSDRAFF
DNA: TGCGCCAGCAGTCAATCGGACAGGGCTTTCTTT

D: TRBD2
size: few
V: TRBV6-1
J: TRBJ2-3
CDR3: CASSNWAGGRDTQYF
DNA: TGTGCCAGCAGTAATTGGGCGGGGGGGCGAGATACGCAGTATTTT

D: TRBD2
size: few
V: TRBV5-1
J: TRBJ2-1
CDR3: CASSSASGRAHNEQFF
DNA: TGCGCCAGCAGCTCAGCTAGCGGGAGGGCCCACAATGAGCAGTTCTTC

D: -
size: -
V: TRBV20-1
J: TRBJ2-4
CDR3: CSAAGSKNIQYF
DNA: TGCAGTGCTGCAGGGTCCAAAAACATTCAGTACTTC

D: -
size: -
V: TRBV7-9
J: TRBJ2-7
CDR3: CASSPLIYEQYF
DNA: TGTGCCAGCAGCCCACTCATTTACGAGCAGTACTTC

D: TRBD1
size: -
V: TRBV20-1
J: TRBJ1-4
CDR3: CSVANPGQGPEKLFF
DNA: TGCTCGGTGGCTAACCCGGGACAGGGGCCCGAAAAACTGTTTTTT

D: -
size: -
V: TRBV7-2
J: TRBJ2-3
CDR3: CASIMRAGEGADTQYF
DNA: TGTGCCAGCATCATGCGGGCGGGAGAGGGGGCAGATACGCAGTATTTT

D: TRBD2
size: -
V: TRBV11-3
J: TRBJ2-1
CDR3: CASSSATGLALNEQFF
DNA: TGTGCCAGCAGCTCAGCTACGGGACTAGCCCTAAATGAGCAGTTCTTC

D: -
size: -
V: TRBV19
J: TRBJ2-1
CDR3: CASCPRPCYNEQFF
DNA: TGTGCCAGTTGCCCTAGGCCTTGCTACAATGAGCAGTTCTTC

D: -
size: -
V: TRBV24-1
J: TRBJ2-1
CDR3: CATSATLYNEQFF
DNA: TGTGCCACCAGTGCCACCCTCTACAATGAGCAGTTCTTC

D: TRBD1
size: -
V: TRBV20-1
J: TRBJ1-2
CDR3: CSARPQGVGYYGYTF
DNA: TGCAGTGCTAGGCCCCAGGGGGTTGGGTACTATGGCTACACCTTC

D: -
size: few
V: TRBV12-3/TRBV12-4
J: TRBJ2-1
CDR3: CASNIPYQSSYNEQFF
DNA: TGTGCCAGCAACATTCCCTACCAGAGCTCCTACAATGAGCAGTTCTTC

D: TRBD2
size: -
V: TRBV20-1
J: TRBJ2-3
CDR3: CRALAGGNPDTQYF
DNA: TGCCGGGCTTTAGCGGGAGGTAACCCAGATACGCAGTATTTT

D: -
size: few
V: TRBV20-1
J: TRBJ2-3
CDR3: CSAWTGGTSGTDTQYF
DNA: TGCAGTGCTTGGACAGGAGGGACTAGTGGTACAGATACGCAGTATTTT

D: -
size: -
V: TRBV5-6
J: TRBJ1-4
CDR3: CASSSGGKLFF
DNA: TGTGCCAGCAGCTCGGGGGGAAAACTGTTTTTT

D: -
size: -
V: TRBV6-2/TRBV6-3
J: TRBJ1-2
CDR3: CASSYVSGYTF
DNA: TGTGCCAGCAGTTACGTCTCCGGCTACACCTTC

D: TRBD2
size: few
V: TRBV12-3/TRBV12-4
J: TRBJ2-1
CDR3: CASSRGLVAYNEQFF
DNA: TGTGCCAGCAGCCGGGGACTAGTCGCCTACAATGAGCAGTTCTTC

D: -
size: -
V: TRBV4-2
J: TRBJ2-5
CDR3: CACSQLEQETQYF
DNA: TGTGCCTGCAGCCAGCTCGAGCAAGAGACCCAGTACTTC

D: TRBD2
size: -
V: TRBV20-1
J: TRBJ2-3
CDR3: CSARNLAGVLDTQYF
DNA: TGCAGTGCTAGAAATCTTGCGGGAGTTTTGGATACGCAGTATTTT

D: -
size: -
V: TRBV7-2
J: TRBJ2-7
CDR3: CASSLGTRYHEQYF
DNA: TGTGCCAGCAGCCTAGGTACTCGCTACCACGAGCAGTACTTC

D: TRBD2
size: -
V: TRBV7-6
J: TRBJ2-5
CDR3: CASSLTSGGPLQETQYF
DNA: TGTGCCAGCAGCTTAACTAGCGGGGGACCACTCCAAGAGACCCAGTACTTC

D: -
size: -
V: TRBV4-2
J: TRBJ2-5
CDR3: CASRNGGKETQYF
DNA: TGTGCCAGTAGGAATGGGGGAAAAGAGACCCAGTACTTC

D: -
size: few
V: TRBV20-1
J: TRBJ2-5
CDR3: CSAPARVQETQYF
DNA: TGCAGTGCCCCCGCTAGAGTCCAAGAGACCCAGTACTTC

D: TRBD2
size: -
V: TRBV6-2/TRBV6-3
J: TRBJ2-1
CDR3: CASSYSGGGPPHNEQFF
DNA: TGTGCCAGCAGTTACTCAGGCGGGGGGCCTCCCCACAATGAGCAGTTCTTC

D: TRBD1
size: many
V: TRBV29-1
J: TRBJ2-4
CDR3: CSASPGTGMLGKNIQYF
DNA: TGCAGCGCCTCGCCGGGGACAGGGATGTTGGGGAAAAACATTCAGTACTTC

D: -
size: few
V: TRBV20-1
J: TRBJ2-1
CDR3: CSASESPNNEQFF
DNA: TGCAGTGCTAGTGAGAGCCCCAACAATGAGCAGTTCTTC

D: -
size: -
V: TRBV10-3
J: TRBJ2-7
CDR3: CATSPSAYEQYF
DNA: TGTGCCACCAGTCCTTCAGCATACGAGCAGTACTTC

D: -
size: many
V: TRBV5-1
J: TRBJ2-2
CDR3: CASSLAGANTGELFF
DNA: TGTGCCAGCAGTTTAGCAGGGGCGAACACCGGGGAGCTGTTTTTT

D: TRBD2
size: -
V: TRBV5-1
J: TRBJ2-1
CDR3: CASSLAPTSVKRSNEQFF
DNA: TGCGCCAGCAGCTTGGCCCCAACTAGCGTTAAACGAAGTAATGAGCAGTTCTTC